This is a list of T cell receptor beta chains from one sample in a study of blood T cell repertoires in COVID-19. Profiled with immunoSEQ multiplex PCR; TCRdb holds only in-frame clones, not every one. In the table there are hundreds of thousands of clones, around 90% of which are singletons. The sample consisted of peripheral blood. These TCRs come from a woman aged 30 to 39 with acute or convalescent COVID-19. The CDR3 runs from the conserved cysteine through the conserved F or W. The D gene is left open where the match is weak. Where a row states a size, it is once, few, many or the class of an expanded clone; other rows omit it.

.,TRBV4-2,TRBD1,TRBJ1-3,CASSRDSRFSGNTIYF,TGTGCCAGCAGCCGGGACAGCCGTTTCTCTGGAAACACCATATATTTT
.,TRBV30,.,TRBJ1-1,CAWKGTRNEAFF,TGTGCCTGGAAAGGGACACGAAATGAAGCTTTCTTT
.,TRBV19,.,TRBJ1-2,CASQSRYYGYTF,TGTGCCAGCCAAAGTAGATACTATGGCTACACCTTC
.,TRBV27,TRBD2,TRBJ2-7,CASGLTSGSTEQYF,TGTGCCAGCGGGTTGACTAGCGGGAGCACCGAGCAGTACTTC
.,TRBV9,TRBD2,TRBJ2-7,CASSFVAGSVEQYF,TGTGCCAGCAGCTTCGTAGCGGGTTCAGTCGAGCAGTACTTC
.,TRBV29-1,TRBD2,TRBJ2-5,CSATSGMYQETQYF,TGCAGCGCCACTAGCGGGATGTACCAAGAGACCCAGTACTTC
.,TRBV9,TRBD2,TRBJ2-3,CASSRLAGSTDTQYF,TGTGCCAGCAGCCGACTAGCGGGTAGCACAGATACGCAGTATTTT
.,TRBV10-3,.,TRBJ2-1,CAISDTGRFGDPYNEQFF,TGTGCCATCAGTGATACAGGCAGGTTTGGTGACCCTTACAATGAGCAGTTCTTC
.,TRBV6-5,TRBD1,TRBJ2-7,CASSTRTGGTYEQYF,TGTGCCAGCAGTACTCGGACAGGGGGCACCTACGAGCAGTACTTC
.,TRBV14,TRBD1,TRBJ1-6,CASSHWNRGNSPLHF,TGTGCCAGCAGCCACTGGAACAGGGGGAATTCACCCCTCCACTTT
once,TRBV7-3,.,TRBJ2-1,CASSPRPWSSYNEQFF,TGTGCCAGCAGCCCCCGGCCATGGAGCTCCTACAATGAGCAGTTCTTC
.,TRBV12-3/TRBV12-4,.,TRBJ2-7,CASSASPEQYF,TGTGCCAGCAGCGCTAGCCCCGAGCAGTACTTC
.,TRBV27,TRBD1,TRBJ2-7,CASSPGGTYEQYF,TGTGCCAGCAGTCCAGGGGGAACCTACGAGCAGTACTTC
.,TRBV3-1/TRBV3-2,TRBD1,TRBJ1-6,CASSRTGGFSSSPLHF,TGTGCCAGCAGCCGGACAGGGGGCTTTTCTAGTTCACCCCTCCACTTT
.,TRBV10-1,TRBD1,TRBJ1-1,CASSEIEVDRGEALNTEAFF,TGCGCCAGCAGTGAAATCGAGGTAGACAGGGGTGAGGCTCTGAACACTGAAGCTTTCTTT
.,TRBV27,TRBD1,TRBJ2-4,CASSRDRGRVQYF,TGTGCCAGCAGTAGGGACAGGGGGCGAGTTCAGTACTTC
.,TRBV24-1,TRBD2,TRBJ2-1,CATSASGNYNEQFF,TGTGCCACCAGTGCTAGCGGGAACTACAATGAGCAGTTCTTC
.,TRBV30,.,TRBJ1-2,CAWSVNKAGRDYGYTF,TGTGCCTGGAGTGTAAATAAGGCAGGGCGAGACTATGGCTACACCTTC
.,TRBV18,.,TRBJ1-3,CASSPIQRPSGNTIYF,TGTGCCAGCTCACCGATACAGAGACCCTCTGGAAACACCATATATTTT
.,TRBV14,TRBD1,TRBJ2-2,CASSHSTGVIWNTGELFF,TGTGCCAGCAGCCACTCGACAGGGGTGATTTGGAACACCGGGGAGCTGTTTTTT
.,TRBV5-1,TRBD1,TRBJ2-3,CASSLRRTGLSDTQYF,TGCGCCAGCAGCTTGAGAAGGACAGGGTTATCGGATACGCAGTATTTT
.,TRBV11-3,.,TRBJ2-6,CASTLSGANVLTF,TGTGCCAGCACCCTCTCTGGGGCCAACGTCCTGACTTTC
.,TRBV5-1,.,TRBJ2-3,CASSLMGLWGTDTQYF,TGCGCCAGCAGCTTGATGGGGCTATGGGGCACAGATACGCAGTATTTT
.,TRBV19,TRBD1,TRBJ1-6,CASSYAQGAQNSPLHF,TGTGCCAGTAGTTATGCACAGGGGGCGCAGAATTCACCCCTCCACTTT
once,TRBV30,.,TRBJ2-7,CAWSTVGGAYEQYF,TGTGCCTGGAGTACGGTCGGCGGGGCCTACGAGCAGTACTTC
.,TRBV7-2,TRBD2,TRBJ2-7,CASSLALAETYEQYF,TGTGCCAGCAGCTTAGCACTAGCGGAGACATACGAGCAGTACTTC
.,TRBV12-3/TRBV12-4,.,TRBJ2-1,CASSLSEREQFF,TGTGCCAGCAGTTTAAGTGAGCGTGAGCAGTTCTTC
.,TRBV18,.,TRBJ2-3,CASSPLSADTQYF,TGTGCCAGCTCACCACTTTCTGCAGATACGCAGTATTTT
.,TRBV18,.,TRBJ1-1,CASSPSTNTEAFF,TGTGCCAGCTCACCTAGTACGAACACTGAAGCTTTCTTT
.,TRBV7-2,TRBD1,TRBJ1-5,CASSRQGVPNQPQHF,TGTGCCAGCAGCAGACAGGGGGTGCCCAATCAGCCCCAGCATTTT
.,TRBV11-2,TRBD2,TRBJ2-1,CASSLELAGRNEQFF,TGTGCCAGCAGCTTAGAACTAGCGGGACGCAATGAGCAGTTCTTC
once,TRBV5-1,TRBD2,TRBJ2-1,CASSRGRGSSYNEQFF,TGCGCCAGCAGCCGCGGGCGCGGGAGCTCCTACAATGAGCAGTTCTTC
.,TRBV14,TRBD2,TRBJ2-5,CASSQVSWEGTQYF,TGTGCCAGCAGCCAAGTTTCTTGGGAGGGGACCCAGTACTTC
.,TRBV21-1,.,TRBJ2-2,CASSTGQQKCPRTGELFF,TGTGCCAGCAGCACGGGACAGCAAAAATGCCCGAGGACCGGGGAGCTGTTTTTT
.,TRBV3-1/TRBV3-2,.,TRBJ2-5,CASSQVRGRVWETQYF,TGTGCCAGCAGCCAAGTGCGAGGCAGGGTATGGGAGACCCAGTACTTC
.,TRBV3-1/TRBV3-2,TRBD2,TRBJ2-7,CASSQDRVAGAYEQYF,TGTGCCAGCAGCCAAGATAGGGTAGCGGGGGCCTACGAGCAGTACTTC
.,TRBV30,.,TRBJ1-4,CAWSDQEKLFF,TGTGCCTGGAGTGATCAGGAAAAACTGTTTTTT
.,TRBV27,TRBD1,TRBJ1-5,CASSPGTGFQPQHF,TGTGCCAGCAGTCCTGGGACAGGATTCCAGCCCCAGCATTTT
.,TRBV23-1,.,TRBJ2-7,CASSQSGTDHRVVEQYF,TGCGCCAGCAGTCAATCGGGGACCGACCACAGGGTGGTGGAGCAGTACTTC
.,TRBV29-1,.,TRBJ2-1,CSVESRLDLYNEQFF,TGCAGCGTTGAATCCCGCCTAGACCTGTACAATGAGCAGTTCTTC
once,TRBV24-1,.,TRBJ2-2,CATSDRLGKGTGELFF,TGTGCCACCAGTGATCGCTTAGGGAAGGGGACCGGGGAGCTGTTTTTT
.,TRBV27,TRBD1,TRBJ1-1,CASSFLRQGRSEAFF,TGTGCCAGCAGTTTCCTGCGACAGGGTAGGTCTGAAGCTTTCTTT
.,TRBV3-1/TRBV3-2,TRBD2,TRBJ2-5,CASSQEGPLAGQETQYF,TGTGCCAGCAGCCAAGAGGGTCCCCTAGCGGGCCAAGAGACCCAGTACTTC
.,TRBV18,TRBD1,TRBJ2-5,CASSPQGQQSQETQYF,TGTGCCAGCTCACCCCAGGGACAGCAATCTCAAGAGACCCAGTACTTC
.,TRBV11-1,.,TRBJ2-7,CASSPGGGYYEQYF,TGTGCCAGCAGCCCTGGGGGAGGTTATTACGAGCAGTACTTC
.,TRBV5-1,TRBD1,TRBJ1-6,CASRHAQGANSPLHF,TGCGCCAGCAGACACGCTCAGGGGGCCAATTCACCCCTCCACTTT
.,TRBV9,.,TRBJ2-1,CASSVDLPGMGRYNEQFF,TGTGCCAGCAGCGTAGATCTTCCCGGGATGGGCCGATACAATGAGCAGTTCTTC
.,TRBV7-8,.,TRBJ2-7,CASARTYEQYF,TGTGCCAGCGCCAGAACCTACGAGCAGTACTTC
.,TRBV7-2,TRBD1,TRBJ1-5,CASSLDRGGNQPQHF,TGTGCCAGCAGCTTAGACAGGGGAGGCAATCAGCCCCAGCATTTT
.,TRBV30,TRBD1,TRBJ1-1,CAWGTGNTEAFF,TGTGCCTGGGGGACAGGGAACACTGAAGCTTTCTTT
.,TRBV10-3,.,TRBJ1-4,CAISEDRRPEKLFF,TGTGCCATCAGTGAGGATCGGCGGCCTGAAAAACTGTTTTTT